The 23 T cell receptor beta chains below all came from one sample that was sequenced in a study of a mutant IDH1 vaccine in newly diagnosed glioma. Time point specified: week 35, safety follow-up. Vaccination comprised doses that each held 300 ug of mutant IDH1 20-mer peptide, plus topical imiquimod. Clones were sequenced by immunoSEQ multiplex PCR, and TCRdb holds only the in-frame ones, with some missing. The sample holds approximately 50,000 clones, 70% to 85% seen once. Their antigens remain unidentified. The sample was PBMCs, taken from a glioma patient whose treatment included an IDH1 peptide vaccine. The origin of the receptors is a man in his forties with glioma.

The rearrangement joins TRBV2 to TRBJ1-6; D is possibly TRBD1 (5 bases). Trimming took off 7 bases at V and 8 bases at J, with 12 bases between the two ends. The CDR3 is made up of 13 amino acids. The germline V gene encodes CDR1 SNHLY and CDR2 FYNNEI. The CDR3 region is CASKGTADSPLHF. CDR3 coding DNA: TGTGCCAGCAAGGGGACCGCCGATTCACCCCTCCACTTT.

The chain uses TRBV4-2 and TRBJ1-5; no definite D call. This CDR3 has 15 amino acids. V shed 0 bases and J shed 4 bases, with 10 bases lying between them. From germline, CDR1 is LGHNA and CDR2 YNFKEQ. For the CDR3, the DNA is TGTGCCAGCAGCCAAGATCCGGCGGATAATCAGCCCCAGCATTTT. Protein product: CASSQDPADNQPQHF.

The rearrangement uses TRBV15 and TRBJ1-3; unclear D gene. From germline, CDR1 is LNHNV and CDR2 YYDKDF (reference sequence). The CDR3 is made up of 15 amino acids. V shed 0 bases and J shed 0 bases, with 6 bases lying between them. The DNA of the CDR3 is TGTGCCACCAGCAGAGAGGGCAACTCTGGAAACACCATATATTTT. It is translated as CATSREGNSGNTIYF.

V gene TRBV25-1 combines with J gene TRBJ1-3; a possible D gene is TRBD1 (5 bases). The germline V gene has CDR1 MGHDK and CDR2 SYGVNS. This CDR3 spans 15 amino acids. Trimming pared 3 bases from V and 0 bases from J, leaving 9 bases between. The CDR3 nucleotides are TGTGCCAGCAGTGACGTGGGGGACTCTGGAAACACCATATATTTT. Translation gives CASSDVGDSGNTIYF.

The rearrangement uses TRBV9 and TRBJ2-3, with D unclear. Germline CDR1 and CDR2: SGDLS and YYNGEE. This CDR3 is 14 amino acids long. V was trimmed by 0 bases and J by 1 base, leaving 6 bases between them. The CDR3 DNA follows: TGTGCCAGCAGCGTAGTATCTGGCACAGATACGCAGTATTTT. Translating gives CASSVVSGTDTQYF.

The CDR3 sequence: CASSSTGSSGQFF. Here the CDR3 DNA reads TGTGCCAGCAGTTCGACGGGCTCGTCAGGGCAGTTCTTC. The chain recombines TRBV27 with TRBJ2-1, with D unresolved. V was shortened by 4 bases and J by 12 bases, with 16 bases between the two germline ends. The germline gives CDR1 MNHEY, CDR2 SMNVEV (reference sequence). The CDR3 is made up of 13 amino acids.

This clone was found many times. V gene TRBV4-2 combines with J gene TRBJ1-6; D might be TRBD1 (5 bases). Germline V lookup: CDR1 LGHNA, CDR2 YNFKEQ. This CDR3 has 14 residues. The V gene lost 0 bases and the J gene lost 14 bases, with 14 bases spanning the gap. The CDR3 sequence is CASSQEGGATALHF. The CDR3 nucleotides read TGTGCCAGCAGCCAAGAAGGTGGGGCGACCGCCCTCCACTTT.

The genes are TRBV5-1 and TRBJ1-5; TRBD1 agrees at 9 bases. With V trimmed by 4 bases and J by 7 bases, 6 bases remained unmatched. The CDR3 has 14 residues. Germline V gene sequence: CDR1 SGHRS, CDR2 YFSETQ. The CDR3 DNA follows: TGCGCCAGCAGCGCCACAGGGGGCACGCAGCCCCAGCATTTT. This codes for CASSATGGTQPQHF.

The V gene is TRBV5-8, the J gene TRBJ1-2; the D is unclear. The CDR3 spans 13 residues. Per germline, CDR1 SGHTS and CDR2 YDEGEE. With 4 bases removed from V and 5 bases from J, the gap between germline ends came to 12 bases. CDR3 protein: CASSPWTAYGYTF. CDR3 nucleotides: TGTGCCAGCAGCCCTTGGACCGCTTATGGCTACACCTTC.

The rearrangement joins TRBV25-1 to TRBJ1-2; 7 bases align to TRBD1. This CDR3 has 16 amino acids. Germline assignment: CDR1 MGHDK and CDR2 SYGVNS. The V segment lost 1 base and the J segment 8 bases; nucleotides outside the gene matches: 13. Written as DNA, the CDR3 is TGTGCCAGCAGTGAATCCGGGAGGGGGCGGACGGGGGGCTACACCTTC. This codes for CASSESGRGRTGGYTF.

V and J are TRBV13 and TRBJ2-1, with 11 bases matching TRBD2. V gave up 5 bases and J gave up 5 bases; unmatched junction bases: 11. From germline, CDR1 is PRHDT and CDR2 FYEKMQ (reference sequence). The CDR3 is made up of 17 amino acids. The CDR3 sequence: CASSQGLAVWGDNEQFF. As DNA, the CDR3 is TGTGCCAGCAGCCAGGGACTAGCGGTTTGGGGGGACAATGAGCAGTTCTTC.

The V and J genes are TRBV6-1 and TRBJ1-5; the D gene is possibly TRBD1 (5 bases). Trimming took 4 bases from V and 4 from J, leaving 11 bases between them. Germline values: CDR1 MNHNS, CDR2 SASEGT. The CDR3 totals 14 residues. The CDR3, as DNA: TGTGCCAGCAGTGCCGGGACTACAAATCAGCCCCAGCATTTT. Translating gives CASSAGTTNQPQHF.

The chain is built from TRBV6-5 and TRBJ1-4; tentative D call: TRBD1 (6 bases). Germline lookup yields CDR1 MNHEY and CDR2 SVGAGI. The V end lost 8 bases, the J end lost 8 bases, and 12 bases lay between the germline ends. This CDR3 contains 12 residues. The CDR3 loop reads CASRKGGEKLFF. CDR3 sequence (DNA): TGTGCCAGCCGGAAAGGGGGAGAAAAACTGTTTTTT.

Only a few counts were recorded for this clone. This chain uses TRBV19 with TRBJ1-6; weak D call: TRBD1 (5 bases). The V end was cut by 5 bases, the J end by 10 bases, with 12 bases between. Germline V gene sequence: CDR1 LNHDA, CDR2 SQIVND (reference sequence). The CDR3 length is 13 residues. The CDR3 sequence: CASSLTPGSPLHF. CDR3 nucleotide sequence: TGTGCCAGTAGTCTTACACCAGGGTCACCCCTCCACTTT.

The chain joins TRBV7-9 to TRBJ2-5; D unclear. The V gene's germline CDR1 is SEHNR and CDR2 FQNEAQ (reference sequence). The CDR3 runs to 14 residues. The germline V and J ends were trimmed by 0 bases and 2 bases, with 7 bases remaining between them. CDR3 bases: TGTGCCAGCAGCTTAGCTAGGCAGCAAGAGACCCAGTACTTC. Translated, it gives CASSLARQQETQYF.

The genes are TRBV19 and TRBJ1-1; a weak D match, TRBD1 (6 bases). Between the trimmed V and J ends, which lost 3 bases and 5 bases, there was a span of 16 bases. The CDR3 is 15 residues long. Germline V gene sequence: CDR1 LNHDA, CDR2 SQIVND (reference sequence). For the CDR3, the DNA is TGTGCCAGTAGTATCTTAAGAACAGGGAAAACTGAAGCTTTCTTT. As protein: CASSILRTGKTEAFF.

A single count supports this clone. The V and J genes are TRBV5-4 and TRBJ1-2, with D uncertain. CDR1 is SGHNT, CDR2 YYREEE, per germline (reference sequence). This CDR3 has 14 residues. Deletions cut 5 bases from V and 6 bases from J, with 17 bases between. The CDR3 coding sequence is TGTGCCAGCAGACTATTTGGCGGGGTAGATGGCTACACCTTC. As protein: CASRLFGGVDGYTF.

The chain links TRBV27 to TRBJ1-2; no reliable D call. CDR1 MNHEY and CDR2 SMNVEV come from the germline V gene (reference sequence). The V gene lost 0 bases and the J gene lost 4 bases, with 9 bases spanning the gap. This CDR3 is 14 amino acids long. This chain's CDR3 is CASSLSLTSYGYTF. The DNA for the CDR3 is TGTGCCAGCAGTTTATCCCTCACCAGCTATGGCTACACCTTC.

This clone was seen only once. This chain uses TRBV6-5 with TRBJ2-7; D possibly corresponds to TRBD2 (6 bases). CDR3 size: 15 residues. Trimming took 5 bases from V and 5 from J, leaving 19 bases between them. The germline gives CDR1 MNHEY, CDR2 SVGAGI. CDR3 in amino acids: CASSPLGGGIHEQYF. DNA of the CDR3: TGTGCCAGCAGTCCCCTAGGTGGCGGGATCCACGAGCAGTACTTC.

In DNA form, the CDR3 reads TGTGCCAGCAGTCTCGGGTCCTATAGCAATCAGCCCCAGCATTTT. Amino acids: CASSLGSYSNQPQHF. J is TRBJ1-5 and V is TRBV27; D call uncertain. The CDR3 sequence is 15 residues long. In germline, CDR1 is MNHEY, CDR2 SMNVEV (reference sequence). Trimming shortened V by 5 bases and J by 0 bases, and 11 bases separated the two germline ends.

This rearrangement joins TRBV5-1 to TRBJ2-1, with 10 bases that match TRBD1. J lost 6 bases, V lost 3 bases, and 3 bases had no gene match. This CDR3 has 14 amino acids. Germline V gene lookup returns CDR1 SGHRS and CDR2 YFSETQ. CDR3 amino acids: CASSSGTGVNEQFF. DNA of the CDR3: TGCGCCAGCAGCTCCGGGACAGGGGTCAATGAGCAGTTCTTC.

V and J are TRBV5-1 and TRBJ2-5, with D tentatively TRBD1 (5 bases). The CDR3 extends over 14 amino acids. Germline V gene data show CDR1 as SGHRS and CDR2 as YFSETQ. V was trimmed by 4 bases and J by 1 base, leaving 11 bases between them. In nucleotides, the CDR3 is TGCGCCAGCAGCACGACAGCATTCCAAGAGACCCAGTACTTC. Its translation is CASSTTAFQETQYF.

The genes are TRBV30 and TRBJ2-3; D is possibly TRBD2 (6 bases). Germline CDR1 and CDR2: GTSNPN and SVGIG (reference sequence). CDR3 length: 14 amino acids. Deletions cut 6 bases from V and 5 bases from J, with 18 bases between. The CDR3 DNA sequence: TGTGCCTGCCCATCGGGCGGGGCTGGAGATACGCAGTATTTT. This encodes CACPSGGAGDTQYF.